This TCR beta chain appears in the sequencing data of a study of identical twins. This clonotype appeared a few times. The junction differs from germline at one of its ends, possibly a read error. There are 16 residues in the CDR3. MiXCR, applied by TCRdb to the 5' RACE reads, yields one record per CDR3 protein. The sample holds under 800,000 distinct CDR3 sequences, roughly 20% seen once. This sample was also put to use in a study of T cells expressing NK-cell markers. As that study records: The authors derived TCR beta repertoires from sorted CD3+CD56+NKG2C+, CD3+CD56+NKG2C- and CD3+CD56-NKG2C+ T cells. There were seven HCMV-seropositive donors and one seronegative donor among the eight sequenced. The same clonotypes also predominated in the CD3+CD56-NKG2C+ fraction of several donors.

V is TRBV12-3 or TRBV12-4 and J is TRBJ2-5; no firm D call. The specimen sequenced was PBMCs. This sequence was found in a woman aged 18-29 years in good health. The CDR3 DNA reads TGTGCCAGCAGTCCCCGACCGCCCCGACCCCAAGTGACCCAGTACTTC. Translating it yields CASSPRPPRPQVTQYF.